The 15 T cell receptor beta chains below come from one sample, sequenced in a study of CXCR3-negative and CXCR3-positive naive CD8 T cells. The study, taken as a whole, reports: More hydrophobic TRB CDR3s were found in CXCR3-positive naive cells than in CXCR3-negative naive cells.

For these receptors, no antigen is known. In preparing the TRB cDNA libraries, 5' RACE with UMI labels was used. Reprocessing the 5' RACE reads, TCRdb reports a single entry for every CDR3 protein and omits DNA. The sample has about 84,000 distinct CDR3 sequences; the top ten hold roughly 0.64%. The sequencing sample was made of naive CXCR3+ CD8+ T cells from blood. The subset: CD45RO-CCR7+CD27+CD95- naive CD8+ T cells expressing CXCR3 (TNR3+). The source is a human donor in good health. Some clones in this sample may be carry-over from other donors' samples.

This sequence joins TRBV4-1 and TRBJ2-7. The CDR3 spans 16 residues. CDR1 is MGHRA and CDR2 is YSYEKL in the germline V gene. This chain's CDR3 is CASSQGHGGRAYEQYF.

The chain joins TRBV29-1 to TRBJ1-1. Germline lookup yields CDR1 SQVTM and CDR2 ANQGSEA. The CDR3 has 11 residues. The CDR3 sequence: CSVVENTEAFF.

The chain uses TRBV7-9 and TRBJ1-2. This CDR3 comprises 14 residues. CDR1 is SEHNR and CDR2 is FQNEAQ in the germline V gene (reference sequence). The chain's CDR3 is CASSLPRQNYGYTF.

The chain is built from TRBV7-8 and TRBJ2-2; TCRdb picks TRBD1, but there is no DNA to check that call. The V gene's germline CDR1 is SGHVS and CDR2 FQNEAQ. This CDR3 has 17 residues. CDR3 amino acids: CASSSRVKQGGSGELFF.

The V call is TRBV6-1, the J call TRBJ2-1; TCRdb picks TRBD2, but there is no DNA to check that call. CDR3 length: 13 residues. Germline CDR1 is MNHNS and CDR2 is SASEGT. The CDR3 sequence: CALGASGSNEQFF.

This chain joins TRBV29-1 and TRBJ1-3. The CDR3 has 13 amino acids. CDR1 and CDR2 (germline): SQVTM, ANQGSEA. The CDR3 spells CSVEVIPGNTIYF.

The rearrangement uses TRBV18 and TRBJ2-3; TCRdb picks TRBD1, but there is no DNA to check that call. Per germline, CDR1 KGHSH and CDR2 LQKENI. This CDR3 is built from 14 residues. Here the CDR3 reads CASSPTGGTDTQYF.

This chain links TRBV7-9 with TRBJ2-1; TCRdb names TRBD2, which stays unverified in the absence of DNA. Germline values: CDR1 SEHNR, CDR2 FQNEAQ (reference sequence). This CDR3 comprises 11 residues. The CDR3 protein is CASPGPNEQFF.

This chain uses TRBV28 with TRBJ2-7. Germline V CDR1 and CDR2: MDHEN, SYDVKM. The CDR3 is 13 residues long. This chain's CDR3 is CASSLQPTYEQYF.

The J gene is TRBJ2-1, the V gene TRBV9; TCRdb indicates TRBD1, and absent DNA this call remains unverified. Germline values: CDR1 SGDLS, CDR2 YYNGEE. The CDR3 is 14 amino acids. The CDR3 loop is CASSTDRGGNEQFF.

This chain connects TRBV7-8 to TRBJ2-7; the TRBD1 assignment by TCRdb is unverifiable without DNA. This CDR3 region has 15 residues. Germline loops: CDR1 SGHVS, CDR2 FQNEAQ. CDR3 amino acids: CASSPWTGSPYEQYF.

The chain is built from TRBV7-3 and TRBJ2-7; the D call of TRBD1 rests on TCRdb alone, since no DNA is present to check it. The CDR3 is made up of 16 amino acids. CDR1 is SGHTA, CDR2 FQGTGA, per germline. This chain's CDR3 is CASSPTGPLAAYEQYF.

This chain joins TRBV19 and TRBJ1-2. The CDR3 has 12 residues. The germline V gene encodes CDR1 LNHDA and CDR2 SQIVND (reference sequence). CDR3 loop: CASMGSYYGYTF.

The V gene is TRBV2, the J gene TRBJ2-7; the TCRdb call, TRBD1, lacks DNA for checking. Per the germline V gene, CDR1 is SNHLY and CDR2 is FYNNEI. The CDR3 sequence is 12 residues long. CDR3 sequence: CASRGQGEKQYF. The full variable domain, its missing parts supplied by reference TRBV2 and TRBJ2-7, is EPEVTQTPSHQVTQMGQEVILRCVPISNHLYFYWYRQILGQKVEFLVSFYNNEISEKSEIFDDQFSVERPDGSNFTLKIRSTKLEDSAMYFCASRGQGEKQYFGPGTRLTVT.

The chain couples TRBV11-1 to TRBJ2-1; TCRdb outputs TRBD2, but without DNA this stays unchecked. This CDR3 spans 18 amino acids. CDR1 and CDR2 from the germline V gene are SGHAT and FQDESV (reference sequence). CDR3 loop: CASSLEGLAGKSYNEQFF.